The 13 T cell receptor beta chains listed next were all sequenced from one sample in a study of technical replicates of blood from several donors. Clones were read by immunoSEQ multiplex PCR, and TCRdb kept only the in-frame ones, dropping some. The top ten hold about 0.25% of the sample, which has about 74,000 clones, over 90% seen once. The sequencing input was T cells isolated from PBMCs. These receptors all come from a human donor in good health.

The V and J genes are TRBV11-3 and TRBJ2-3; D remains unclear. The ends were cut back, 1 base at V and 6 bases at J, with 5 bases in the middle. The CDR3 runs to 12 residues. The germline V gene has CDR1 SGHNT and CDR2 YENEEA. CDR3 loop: CASSLVGDTQYF. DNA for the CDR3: TGTGCCAGCAGCTTAGTCGGTGATACGCAGTATTTT.

CDR3: CASSPLGKGLWNTEAFF. CDR3 DNA sequence: TGTGCCAGCAGTCCCCTTGGGAAGGGGCTTTGGAACACTGAAGCTTTCTTT. This chain connects TRBV27 to TRBJ1-1; D might be TRBD1 (5 bases). Germline lookup yields CDR1 MNHEY and CDR2 SMNVEV (reference sequence). V lost 5 bases, J lost 1 base, and 20 bases lay in between. CDR3 length: 17 amino acids.

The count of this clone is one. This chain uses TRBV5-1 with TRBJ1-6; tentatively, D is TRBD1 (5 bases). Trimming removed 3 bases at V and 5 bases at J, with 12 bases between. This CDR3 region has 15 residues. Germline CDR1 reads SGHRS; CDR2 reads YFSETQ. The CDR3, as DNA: TGCGCCAGCAGCTCGCGGGACGGTAATAATTCACCCCTCCACTTT. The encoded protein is CASSSRDGNNSPLHF.

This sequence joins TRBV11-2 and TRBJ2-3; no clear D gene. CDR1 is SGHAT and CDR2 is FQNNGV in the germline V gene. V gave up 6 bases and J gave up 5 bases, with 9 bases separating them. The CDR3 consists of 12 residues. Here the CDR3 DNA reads TGTGCCAGCAGTTCCGAGGAAGATACGCAGTATTTT. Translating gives CASSSEEDTQYF. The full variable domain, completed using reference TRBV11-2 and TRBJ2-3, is EAGVAQSPRYKIIEKRQSVAFWCNPISGHATLYWYQQILGQGPKLLIQFQNNGVVDDSQLPKDRFSAERLKGVDSTLKIQPAKLEDSAVYLCASSSEEDTQYFGPGTRLTVL.

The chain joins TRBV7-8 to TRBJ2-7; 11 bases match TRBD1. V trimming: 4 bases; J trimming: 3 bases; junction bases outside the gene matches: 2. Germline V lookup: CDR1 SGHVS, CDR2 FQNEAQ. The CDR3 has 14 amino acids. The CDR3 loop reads CASSSGTGGYEQYF. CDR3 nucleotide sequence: TGTGCCAGCAGCTCCGGGACAGGGGGCTACGAGCAGTACTTC.

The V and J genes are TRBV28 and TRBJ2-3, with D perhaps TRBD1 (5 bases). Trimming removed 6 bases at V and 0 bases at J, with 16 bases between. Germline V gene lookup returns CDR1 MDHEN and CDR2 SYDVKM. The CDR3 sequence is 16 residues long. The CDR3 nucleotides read TGTGCCAGCAGCATACTCAGGGAAACGAGCACAGATACGCAGTATTTT. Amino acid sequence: CASSILRETSTDTQYF.

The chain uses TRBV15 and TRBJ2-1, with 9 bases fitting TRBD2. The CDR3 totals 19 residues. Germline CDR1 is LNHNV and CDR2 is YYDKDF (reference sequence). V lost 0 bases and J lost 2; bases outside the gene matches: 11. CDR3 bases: TGTGCCACCAGCAGAGATAGCGGCCGTAGCGGGAGCCCCTACAATGAGCAGTTCTTC. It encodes CATSRDSGRSGSPYNEQFF.

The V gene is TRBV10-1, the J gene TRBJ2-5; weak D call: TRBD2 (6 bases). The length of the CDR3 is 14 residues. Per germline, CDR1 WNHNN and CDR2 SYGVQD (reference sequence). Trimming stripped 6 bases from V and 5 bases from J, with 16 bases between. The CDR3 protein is CASSQVGRGETQYF. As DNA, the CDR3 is TGCGCCAGCAGCCAGGTCGGGAGAGGGGAGACCCAGTACTTC.

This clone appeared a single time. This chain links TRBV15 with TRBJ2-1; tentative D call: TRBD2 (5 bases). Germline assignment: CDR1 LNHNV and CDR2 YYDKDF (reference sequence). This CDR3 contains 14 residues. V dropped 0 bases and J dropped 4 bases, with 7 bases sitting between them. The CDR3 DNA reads TGTGCCACCAGCAGAGACCCGGGGTACAATGAGCAGTTCTTC. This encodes CATSRDPGYNEQFF. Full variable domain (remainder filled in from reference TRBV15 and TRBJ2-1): DAMVIQNPRYQVTQFGKPVTLSCSQTLNHNVMYWYQQKSSQAPKLLFHYYDKDFNNEADTPDNFQSRRPNTSFCFLDIRSPGLGDTAMYLCATSRDPGYNEQFFGPGTRLTVL.

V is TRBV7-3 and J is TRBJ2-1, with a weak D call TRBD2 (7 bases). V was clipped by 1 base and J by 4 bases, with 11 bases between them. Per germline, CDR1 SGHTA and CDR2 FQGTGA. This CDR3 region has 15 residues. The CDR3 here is CASSLRGGEYNEQFF. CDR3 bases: TGTGCCAGCAGCTTAAGGGGGGGCGAGTACAATGAGCAGTTCTTC.

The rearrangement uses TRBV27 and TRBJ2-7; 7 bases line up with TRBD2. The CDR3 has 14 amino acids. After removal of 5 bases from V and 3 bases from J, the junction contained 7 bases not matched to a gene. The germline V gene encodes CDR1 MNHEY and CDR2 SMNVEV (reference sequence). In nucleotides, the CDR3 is TGTGCCAGCAGTGCTTCTAGCGGCGGCTACGAGCAGTACTTC. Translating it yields CASSASSGGYEQYF.

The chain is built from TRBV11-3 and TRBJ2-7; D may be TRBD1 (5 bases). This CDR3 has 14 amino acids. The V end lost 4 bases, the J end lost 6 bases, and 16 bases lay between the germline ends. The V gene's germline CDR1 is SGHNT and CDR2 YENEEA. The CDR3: CASSSRDSAFEQYF. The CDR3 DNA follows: TGTGCCAGCAGCTCTAGAGACAGCGCTTTCGAGCAGTACTTC.

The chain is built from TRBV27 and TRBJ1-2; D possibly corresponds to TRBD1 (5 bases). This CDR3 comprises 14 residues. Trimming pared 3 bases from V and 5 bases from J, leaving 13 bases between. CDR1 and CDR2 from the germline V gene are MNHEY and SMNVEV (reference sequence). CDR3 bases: TGTGCCAGCAGTTTGGGACTCGGGCCTTATGGCTACACCTTC. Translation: CASSLGLGPYGYTF.